The clone carrying this T cell receptor beta chain was detected ten times or more. Each CDR3 protein is one row after TCRdb ran MiXCR on the reads. This sample has roughly 600,000 distinct CDR3 sequences, with roughly 26% found just once. CDR1 and CDR2 (germline): MGHRA, YSYEKL. The CDR3 consists of 16 residues. V lost 1 base and J 2 bases, leaving 12 bases between the germline ends. The data derive from a study of T cell repertoires in cytomegalovirus infection. Across the study: Public TCR beta signatures indicated both CMV infection and matching HLA type.

The chain employs TRBV4-1 and TRBJ1-5; possibly TRBD1 for D (5 bases). The sequence came from a human donor in good health (CMV status not recorded). Some clones in this sample may be carry-over from other donors' samples. The material sequenced was CD8+ T cells from PBMCs. CDR3 nucleotides: TGCGCCAGCAGCCAAGGTCAGGGTGGGGGCAATCAGCCCCAGCATTTT. This gives the protein CASSQGQGGGNQPQHF.